The 7 T cell receptor beta chains below were found in one sample sequenced in a study of early T cells in non-severe SARS-CoV-2 infection. TCRdb passed the 5' RACE reads through MiXCR, listing each CDR3 protein once. The sample holds roughly 60,000 distinct CDR3 sequences; roughly 12% are singletons and the top ten take around 4.5%. Sample: whole blood. The source of these receptors is an adult who was a healthcare worker with PCR-confirmed SARS-CoV-2 infection or an uninfected control (not recorded which).

This clonotype was seen only a few times. V is TRBV5-1 and J is TRBJ1-1, with D tentatively TRBD1 (5 bases). Germline values: CDR1 SGHRS, CDR2 YFSETQ. V lost 5 bases to trimming and J lost 2 bases, with 10 bases between them. The CDR3 extends over 13 amino acids. CDR3 in amino acids: CASREGTNTEAFF. The DNA for the CDR3 is TGCGCCAGCAGAGAGGGGACTAACACTGAAGCTTTCTTT. The whole variable domain, remainder taken from reference TRBV5-1 and TRBJ1-1, is KAGVTQTPRYLIKTRGQQVTLSCSPISGHRSVSWYQQTPGQGLQFLFEYFSETQRNKGNFPGRFSGRQFSNSRSEMNVSTLELGDSALYLCASREGTNTEAFFGQGTRLTVV.

J is TRBJ2-3 and V is TRBV7-9; 7 bases agree with TRBD1. The germline gives CDR1 SEHNR, CDR2 FQNEAQ (reference sequence). CDR3 length: 16 amino acids. J lost 7 bases, V lost 5 bases, and 15 bases had no gene match. The CDR3 spells CASSPEGASRSNTQYF. The DNA of the CDR3 is TGTGCCAGCAGCCCCGAGGGGGCCTCCCGTTCGAATACGCAGTATTTT.

The V and J genes are TRBV7-6 and TRBJ1-5; no clear D. V lost 3 bases to trimming and J lost 4 bases, with 7 bases between them. The CDR3 is 13 residues long. The germline V gene has CDR1 SGHVS and CDR2 FNYEAQ. CDR3 residues: CASSLELNQPQHF. The CDR3 nucleotides read TGTGCCAGCAGCTTGGAGTTAAATCAGCCCCAGCATTTT.

This clonotype was observed at least ten times. The chain carries TRBV5-8 and TRBJ1-1; D unclear. Germline values: CDR1 SGHTS, CDR2 YDEGEE. Trimming left V 0 bases short and J 1 base short, with 13 bases between. This CDR3 has 16 amino acids. The CDR3 nucleotides read TGTGCCAGCAGCTTGGTAGGTGCGGGGAGGAACACTGAAGCTTTCTTT. This encodes CASSLVGAGRNTEAFF.

J is TRBJ1-1 and V is TRBV28; D not resolved. Between the trimmed V and J ends, which lost 7 bases and 2 bases, there was a span of 11 bases. This CDR3 spans 13 amino acids. Germline lookup yields CDR1 MDHEN and CDR2 SYDVKM. In nucleotides, the CDR3 is TGTGCCAGCACCGAAAACCTAAACACTGAAGCTTTCTTT. It encodes CASTENLNTEAFF.

This chain uses TRBV5-1 with TRBJ2-5; TRBD2 matches at 12 bases. Germline values: CDR1 SGHRS, CDR2 YFSETQ. This CDR3 comprises 14 residues. V gave up 5 bases and J gave up 4 bases; unmatched junction bases: 3. The CDR3 nucleotides read TGCGCCAGCAGGCCGGGACTAGCGGGAGAGACCCAGTACTTC. Translating gives CASRPGLAGETQYF.

V gene TRBV19 combines with J gene TRBJ2-7; 8 bases match TRBD2. From germline, CDR1 is LNHDA and CDR2 SQIVND (reference sequence). The V gene end was trimmed by 3 bases and the J gene end by 1 base; junction bases not matched to a gene: 5. This CDR3 is built from 15 residues. In nucleotides, the CDR3 is TGTGCCAGTAGTATGGGGCCTAGCGGGTCCTACGAGCAGTACTTC. Protein sequence: CASSMGPSGSYEQYF.